This is a list of T cell receptor beta chains from one sample in a study of T cell responses to AZD1222 COVID-19 vaccine. The data were produced by immunoSEQ multiplex PCR, yet TCRdb's version contains in-frame clones alone and is incomplete. The sample holds 100,000 to 130,000 clones; around 90% are singletons and the top ten take around 5.9%. The starting material was peripheral blood, obtained 28 days after the second AZD1222 dose. The origin of the receptors is an adult who received the AZD1222 COVID-19 vaccine. Both conserved end residues are part of each CDR3.

v_call: TRBV11-3
cdr3_aa: CASSLDSGQGRHEQFF

v_call: TRBV3-1/TRBV3-2
cdr3_aa: CASSERDITYNEQFF

v_call: TRBV15
cdr3_aa: CATSRVRDNSPLHF

v_call: TRBV7-6
cdr3_aa: CASSLGQLNSPLHF

v_call: TRBV19
cdr3_aa: CASTSGQAVRYGYTF

v_call: TRBV9
cdr3_aa: CASSVVNVGYSEAFF

v_call: TRBV9
cdr3_aa: CASSSCVPLEQTSEQYF

v_call: TRBV5-1
cdr3_aa: CASSFLGRDYTEAFF

v_call: TRBV4-1
cdr3_aa: CASSQVAVSTGANVLTF

v_call: TRBV11-2
cdr3_aa: CASSLDYRGDYGYTF

v_call: TRBV27
cdr3_aa: CASSLRVTSGSAYEQYF

v_call: TRBV6-5
cdr3_aa: CATQGGSNQPQHF

v_call: TRBV19
cdr3_aa: CASSAFSGTALNYGYTF

v_call: TRBV11-2
cdr3_aa: CASSLAGVEAFF